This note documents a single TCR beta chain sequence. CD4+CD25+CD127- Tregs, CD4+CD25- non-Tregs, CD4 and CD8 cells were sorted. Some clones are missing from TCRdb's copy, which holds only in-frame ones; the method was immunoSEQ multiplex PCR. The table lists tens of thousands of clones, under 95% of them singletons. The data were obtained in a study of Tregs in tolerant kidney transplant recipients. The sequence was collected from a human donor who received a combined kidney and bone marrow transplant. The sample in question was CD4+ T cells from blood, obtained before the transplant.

The CDR3 DNA sequence: TGCGCCAGCAGTCAATGGAAACAGCCCCGAAACAATGAGCAGTTCTTC. Translated, it gives CASSQWKQPRNNEQFF. The genes are TRBV23-1 and TRBJ2-1; unclear D gene. TRBV23-1 is labeled an ORF, and its function is uncertain. This CDR3 is 16 amino acids long. V lost 1 base and J 5 bases, leaving 15 bases between the germline ends.